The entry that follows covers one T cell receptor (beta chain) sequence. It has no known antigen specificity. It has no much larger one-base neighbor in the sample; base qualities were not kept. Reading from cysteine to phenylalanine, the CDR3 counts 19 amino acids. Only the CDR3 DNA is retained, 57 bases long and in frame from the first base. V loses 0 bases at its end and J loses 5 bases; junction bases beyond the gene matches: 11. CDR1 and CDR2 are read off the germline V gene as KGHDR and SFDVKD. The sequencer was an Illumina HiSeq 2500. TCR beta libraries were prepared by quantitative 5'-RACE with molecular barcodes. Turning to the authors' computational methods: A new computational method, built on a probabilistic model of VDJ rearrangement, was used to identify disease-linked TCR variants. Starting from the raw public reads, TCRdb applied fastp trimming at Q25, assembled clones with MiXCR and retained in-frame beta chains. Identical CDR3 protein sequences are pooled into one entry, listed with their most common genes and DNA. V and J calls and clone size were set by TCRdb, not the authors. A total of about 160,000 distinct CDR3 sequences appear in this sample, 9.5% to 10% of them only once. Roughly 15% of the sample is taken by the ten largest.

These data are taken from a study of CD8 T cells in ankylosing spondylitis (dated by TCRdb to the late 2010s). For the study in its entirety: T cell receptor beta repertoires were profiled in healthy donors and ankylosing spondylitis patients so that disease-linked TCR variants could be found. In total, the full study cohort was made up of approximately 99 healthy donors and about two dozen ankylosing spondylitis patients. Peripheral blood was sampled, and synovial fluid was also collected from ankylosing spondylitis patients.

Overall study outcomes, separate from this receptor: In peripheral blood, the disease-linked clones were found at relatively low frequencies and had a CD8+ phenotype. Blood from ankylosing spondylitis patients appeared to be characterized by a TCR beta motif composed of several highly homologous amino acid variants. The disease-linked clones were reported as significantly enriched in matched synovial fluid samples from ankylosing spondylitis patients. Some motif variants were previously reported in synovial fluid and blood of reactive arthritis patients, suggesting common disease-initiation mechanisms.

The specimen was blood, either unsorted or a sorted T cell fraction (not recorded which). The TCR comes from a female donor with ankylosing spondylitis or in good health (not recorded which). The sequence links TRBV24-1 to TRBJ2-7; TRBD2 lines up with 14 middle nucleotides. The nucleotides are TGTGCCACCAGTGATTTGTTCTGGACTAGCGGGAGGCCCAAGGACGAGCAGTACTTC. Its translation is CATSDLFWTSGRPKDEQYF.